The TCR beta chain described here comes from a study of T cells in Graves' hyperthyroidism and ophthalmopathy. J was trimmed by 0 bases and V by 4 bases; bases with no gene match: 9. CDR1 is SGHRS, CDR2 YFSETQ, per germline. The CDR3 extends over 17 amino acids. In patients aged 18 to 65, hyperthyroidism was newly diagnosed, with duration under 2 months. TCR beta CDR3 regions were amplified from RNA. A first-round RT-PCR of the TCR CDR3 used the HTBI primer set. A single record per CDR3 protein comes from TCRdb applying MiXCR to the multiplex PCR reads. The sample consists of around 720,000 distinct CDR3 sequences, about a third of them appearing once.

The specimen was blood. The clonotype comes from a woman in her thirties or forties with Graves' hyperthyroidism. V is TRBV5-1 and J is TRBJ1-5; 8 nucleotides align to TRBD1. The CDR3 coding sequence is TGCGCCAGCAGCCCTGGGCCACAGGGGGTTAGCAATCAGCCCCAGCATTTT. Translating it yields CASSPGPQGVSNQPQHF.